These 10 T cell receptor beta chains share one sample of origin, sequenced in a study of T cell repertoires in cytomegalovirus infection (dated by TCRdb to between 2017 and 2020). The instrument was an Illumina HiSeq 1500. TCRdb redid the processing of the public reads, applying fastp at Q25 and MiXCR, and retained in-frame beta chains. Rows with one shared CDR3 protein collapse into an entry with the most common genes and DNA. The sample table records about 300,000 distinct CDR3 sequences; 8% to 10% of these occur just once. The leading ten clones occupy approximately 2.3% of the sample. Sequencing was done on a sample of PBMCs. These receptors came from a human donor in good health (CMV status not recorded). Some clones in this sample may be carry-over from other donors' samples.

This clonotype appeared many times. The V call is TRBV2, the J call TRBJ2-5, with D maybe TRBD1 (6 bases). V lost 7 bases and J 2 bases, leaving 14 bases between the germline ends. This CDR3 is 14 amino acids long. CDR1 SNHLY and CDR2 FYNNEI come from the germline V gene. The CDR3 DNA is TGTGCCAGCACTGGGGGCGGGTTTCAAGAGACCCAGTACTTC. Its translation: CASTGGGFQETQYF.

This clonotype was detected ten times or more. The chain links TRBV10-2 to TRBJ2-7; D gene uncertain. CDR3 length: 11 amino acids. Germline assignment: CDR1 WSHSY and CDR2 SAAADI. V gave up 5 bases and J gave up 6 bases, with 8 bases separating them. CDR3 DNA: TGCGCCAGCAGTCAGGTTACCGAGCAGTACTTC. This sequence encodes CASSQVTEQYF.

This clonotype was detected many times. This chain links TRBV20-1 with TRBJ1-1; tentatively, D is TRBD1 (5 bases). This CDR3 is built from 14 residues. Germline CDR1 DFQATT, CDR2 SNEGSKA (reference sequence). Trimming removed 1 base at V and 4 bases at J, with 13 bases between. CDR3 region: CSARASGGVTEAFF. The CDR3 DNA follows: TGCAGTGCTAGAGCCTCGGGGGGAGTCACTGAAGCTTTCTTT.

This clonotype has ten or more counts. The J gene is TRBJ1-1, the V gene TRBV7-6, with 11 bases fitting TRBD1. This CDR3 region has 16 residues. Trimming at V came to 5 bases and at J to 4 bases, leaving 9 bases not matched to a gene. Germline V gene data show CDR1 as SGHVS and CDR2 as FNYEAQ. The DNA for the CDR3 is TGTGCCAGCAGCGACATGCTCGGGACAGGGGGCACTGAAGCTTTCTTT. Translated, it gives CASSDMLGTGGTEAFF.

Remarks on this clonotype: Being one base from a much bigger clone, this may be a read error. V gene TRBV20-1 combines with J gene TRBJ1-5, with D perhaps matching TRBD1 (5 bases). The CDR3 has 13 amino acids. Trimming shortened V by 6 bases and J by 3 bases, and 12 bases separated the two germline ends. Germline V gene sequence: CDR1 DFQATT, CDR2 SNEGSKA (reference sequence). In DNA, the CDR3 is TGCAGTGCCCAGGGTGACTCCAATCAGCCCCAGCATTTT. This codes for CSAQGDSNQPQHF.

Many counts were recorded for this clonotype. The chain is built from TRBV29-1 and TRBJ2-2; weak D call: TRBD1 (6 bases). Germline V gene lookup returns CDR1 SQVTM and CDR2 ANQGSEA. V lost 7 bases to trimming and J lost 5 bases, with 11 bases between them. The CDR3 spans 12 residues. CDR3 in DNA: TGCAGCGGATACAGGGTTACCGGGGAGCTGTTTTTT. Amino acid sequence: CSGYRVTGELFF.

V usage is TRBV29-1 and J usage is TRBJ2-1; D not certain. The CDR3 covers 14 residues. CDR1 and CDR2 (germline): SQVTM, ANQGSEA. Trimming took 1 base from V and 1 from J, leaving 8 bases between them. The CDR3 loop is CSVEVHKSYNEQFF. As DNA, the CDR3 is TGCAGCGTTGAAGTCCACAAGTCCTACAATGAGCAGTTCTTC.

The chain uses TRBV19 and TRBJ1-2; D is uncertain. The germline CDR1 and CDR2 sequences are LNHDA and SQIVND (reference sequence). This CDR3 has 14 residues. Trimming removed 2 bases at V and 4 bases at J, with 11 bases between. This CDR3 is CASSISGRSYGYTF. CDR3 DNA: TGTGCCAGTAGTATATCAGGACGGAGCTATGGCTACACCTTC. Complete variable domain (other parts from reference TRBV19 and TRBJ1-2): DGGITQSPKYLFRKEGQNVTLSCEQNLNHDAMYWYRQDPGQGLRLIYYSQIVNDFQKGDIAEGYSVSREKKESFPLTVTSAQKNPTAFYLCASSISGRSYGYTFGSGTRLTVV.

The J gene is TRBJ2-1, the V gene TRBV5-5; D is perhaps TRBD1 or TRBD2 (5 bases each). Trimming left V 0 bases short and J 4 bases short, with 14 bases between. Germline V lookup: CDR1 SGHKS, CDR2 YYEKEE (reference sequence). The CDR3 contains 16 residues. CDR3 bases: TGTGCCAGCAGCTTGGCGCTCCGACAGCGGTACAATGAGCAGTTCTTC. It yields the protein CASSLALRQRYNEQFF.

This clonotype was seen more than once but under ten times. The V call is TRBV20-1, the J call TRBJ2-7, with D tentatively TRBD1 (5 bases). The CDR3 loop spans 11 amino acids. The germline V gene encodes CDR1 DFQATT and CDR2 SNEGSKA (reference sequence). The ends were cut back, 4 bases at V and 3 bases at J, with 7 bases in the middle. CDR3 residues: CSAIDSYEQYF. The CDR3 DNA reads TGCAGTGCTATCGACAGCTACGAGCAGTACTTC.